The 2 T cell receptor beta chains in this list originate from one sample, sequenced in a study of T cells in narcolepsy. Produced via immunoSEQ multiplex PCR; TCRdb's table is partial and in-frame only. This sample has some 32,000 clones, with 79% found just once. Sequencing was done on a sample of memory (CD45RA-) CD4+ T cells from blood. The receptor set was obtained from a human donor in good health.

The genes are TRBV5-1 and TRBJ2-3, with a weak D call TRBD2 (6 bases). The CDR3 loop spans 15 amino acids. Germline V CDR1 and CDR2: SGHRS, YFSETQ. The V end was cut by 1 base, the J end by 2 bases, with 11 bases between. DNA for the CDR3: TGCGCCAGCAGCTTGCGCGGGGTCGACACAGATACGCAGTATTTT. Translating gives CASSLRGVDTDTQYF.

Remarks on this clone: This sample also contains other DNA sequences that code for the same CDR3. J is TRBJ2-7 and V is TRBV29-1; maybe TRBD1 (5 bases). V was shortened by 0 bases and J by 6 bases, with 15 bases between the two germline ends. Germline-derived CDR1 and CDR2 are SQVTM and ANQGSEA. The CDR3 has 14 amino acids. The CDR3 here is CSVEEDSQPREQYF. Here the CDR3 DNA reads TGCAGCGTTGAAGAAGACAGCCAGCCTCGCGAGCAGTACTTC.